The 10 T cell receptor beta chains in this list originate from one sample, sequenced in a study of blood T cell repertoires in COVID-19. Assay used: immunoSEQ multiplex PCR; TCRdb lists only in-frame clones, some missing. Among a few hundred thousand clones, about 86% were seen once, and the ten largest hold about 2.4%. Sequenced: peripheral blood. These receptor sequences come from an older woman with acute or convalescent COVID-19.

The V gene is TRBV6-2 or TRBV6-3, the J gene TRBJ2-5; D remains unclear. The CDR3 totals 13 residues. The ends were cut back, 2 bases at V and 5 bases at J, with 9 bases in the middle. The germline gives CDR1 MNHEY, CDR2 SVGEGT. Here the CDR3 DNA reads TGTGCCAGCAGTTACGGTGGGCTGGAGACCCAGTACTTC. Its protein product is CASSYGGLETQYF.

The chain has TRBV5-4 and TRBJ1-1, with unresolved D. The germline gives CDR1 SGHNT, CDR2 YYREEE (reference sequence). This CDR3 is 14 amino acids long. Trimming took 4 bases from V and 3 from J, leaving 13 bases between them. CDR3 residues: CASSRGGRYTEAFF. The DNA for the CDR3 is TGTGCCAGCAGCCGAGGAGGGAGATACACTGAAGCTTTCTTT. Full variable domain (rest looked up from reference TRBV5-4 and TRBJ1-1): ETGVTQSPTHLIKTRGQQVTLRCSSQSGHNTVSWYQQALGQGPQFIFQYYREEENGRGNFPPRFSGLQFPNYSSELNVNALELDDSALYLCASSRGGRYTEAFFGQGTRLTVV.

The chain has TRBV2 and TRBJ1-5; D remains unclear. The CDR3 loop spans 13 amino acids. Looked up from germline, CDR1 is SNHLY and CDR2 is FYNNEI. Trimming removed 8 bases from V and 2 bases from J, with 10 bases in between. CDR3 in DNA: TGTGCCAGCGGTTGGGGAGGCAATCAGCCCCAGCATTTT. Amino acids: CASGWGGNQPQHF.

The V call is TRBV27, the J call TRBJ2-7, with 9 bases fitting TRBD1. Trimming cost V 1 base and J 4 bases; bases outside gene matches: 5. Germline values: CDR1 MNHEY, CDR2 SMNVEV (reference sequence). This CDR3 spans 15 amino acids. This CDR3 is CASSLLGTGFYEQYF. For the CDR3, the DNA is TGTGCCAGCAGTTTATTAGGGACAGGGTTTTACGAGCAGTACTTC.

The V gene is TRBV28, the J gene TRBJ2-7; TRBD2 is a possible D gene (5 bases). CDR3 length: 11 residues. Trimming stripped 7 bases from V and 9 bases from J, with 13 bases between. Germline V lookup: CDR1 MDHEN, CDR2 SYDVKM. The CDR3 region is CASTLGGVQYF. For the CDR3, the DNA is TGTGCCAGCACCCTCGGAGGAGTGCAGTACTTC.

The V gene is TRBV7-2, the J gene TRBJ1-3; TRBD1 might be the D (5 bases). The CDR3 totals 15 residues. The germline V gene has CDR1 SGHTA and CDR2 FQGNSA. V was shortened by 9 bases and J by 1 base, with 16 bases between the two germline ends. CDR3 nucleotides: TGTGCCAGTACCGACAGTGCCAGATCTGGAAACACCATATATTTT. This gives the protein CASTDSARSGNTIYF.

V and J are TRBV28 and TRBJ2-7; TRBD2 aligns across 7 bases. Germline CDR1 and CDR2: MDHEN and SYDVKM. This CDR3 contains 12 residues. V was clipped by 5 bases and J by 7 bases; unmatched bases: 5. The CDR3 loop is CASSGGGYEQYF. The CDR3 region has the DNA TGTGCCAGCAGTGGGGGGGGGTATGAGCAGTACTTC.

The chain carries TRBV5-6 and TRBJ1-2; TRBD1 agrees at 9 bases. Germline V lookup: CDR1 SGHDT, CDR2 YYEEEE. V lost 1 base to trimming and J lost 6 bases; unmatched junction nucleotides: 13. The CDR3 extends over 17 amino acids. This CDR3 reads CASSLPSGTGWENGYTF. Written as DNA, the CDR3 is TGTGCCAGCAGCTTGCCGAGCGGGACAGGGTGGGAGAATGGCTACACCTTC.

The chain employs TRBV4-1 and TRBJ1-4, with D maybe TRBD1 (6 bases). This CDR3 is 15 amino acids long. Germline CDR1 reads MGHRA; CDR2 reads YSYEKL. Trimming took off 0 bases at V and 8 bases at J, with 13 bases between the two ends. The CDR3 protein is CASSQDNRVWEKLFF. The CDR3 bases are TGCGCCAGCAGCCAAGATAACAGGGTTTGGGAAAAACTGTTTTTT.

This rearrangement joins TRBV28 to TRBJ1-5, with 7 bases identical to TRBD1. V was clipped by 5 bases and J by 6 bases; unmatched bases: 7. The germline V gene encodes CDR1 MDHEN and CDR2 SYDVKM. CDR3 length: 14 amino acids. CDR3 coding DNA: TGTGCCAGCAGTCTCGGAGGGACAGTTCAGCCCCAGCATTTT. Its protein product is CASSLGGTVQPQHF.